These 9 T cell receptor beta chains share one sample of origin, sequenced in a study of response to subunit inactivated influenza vaccine. TCRdb used MiXCR to reprocess the RT-PCR reads, holding one entry per CDR3 protein. The table records about 540,000 distinct CDR3 sequences, roughly 23% of them present only once. Another study also made use of these data, one on T cells expressing NK-cell markers. From that second work: Scientists made TCR beta cDNA using 5'RACE template switching with UMIs.

This sample comprised CD4+ T cells sorted from PBMCs, obtained about 11 days after vaccination. These receptors were taken from a man in his fifties or sixties who received an inactivated influenza vaccine.

The chain uses TRBV11-2 and TRBJ2-5; 11 bases agree with TRBD2. The CDR3 runs to 21 residues. With 4 bases clipped from V and 2 bases from J, the junction kept 21 bases outside the gene matches. Germline V CDR1 and CDR2: SGHAT, FQNNGV. CDR3 region: CASSWALLAGESGLRQETQYF. The CDR3 coding sequence is TGTGCCAGCAGCTGGGCCCTACTAGCGGGGGAAAGTGGGTTAAGGCAAGAGACCCAGTACTTC.

Only a few counts were recorded for this clonotype. The genes are TRBV4-2 and TRBJ2-4; 10 bases agree with TRBD2. This CDR3 contains 18 residues. Germline lookup yields CDR1 LGHNA and CDR2 YNFKEQ. The V and J ends lost 0 bases and 8 bases, in that order; junction bases with no gene match: 13. CDR3 region: CASSQDWGLAGVGDIQYF. CDR3 DNA sequence: TGTGCCAGCAGCCAAGATTGGGGCCTAGCGGGAGTAGGGGACATTCAGTACTTC.

This clonotype has a handful of counts. The chain recombines TRBV6-5 with TRBJ2-4; no clear D gene. The germline CDR1 and CDR2 sequences are MNHEY and SVGAGI. V lost 2 bases to trimming and J lost 3 bases, with 14 bases between them. The CDR3 has 16 residues. The DNA for the CDR3 is TGTGCCAGCAGTTACCTCTCTCGATCTGGCAAAAACATTCAGTACTTC. Amino acid sequence: CASSYLSRSGKNIQYF.

This clonotype was counted between two and nine times. The V call is TRBV12-3 or TRBV12-4, the J call TRBJ2-5; TRBD1 matches 8 bases. The length of the CDR3 is 15 residues. The J segment lost 4 bases and the V segment lost 5 bases, leaving 9 bases of the junction unmatched. CDR3 sequence reads: CASSPRTGPGETQYF. The CDR3 coding sequence is TGTGCCAGCAGTCCAAGGACAGGGCCAGGAGAGACCCAGTACTTC.

The V and J genes are TRBV10-3 and TRBJ2-3; D is unclear. Germline V gives CDR1 ENHRY, CDR2 SYGVKD. The CDR3 spans 14 residues. Trimming cost V 3 bases and J 4 bases, with 11 bases left between them. Here the CDR3 reads CAISDLRASDTQYF. CDR3 DNA sequence: TGTGCCATCAGTGATCTTAGGGCGTCAGATACGCAGTATTTT.

This clonotype was detected only a few times. J is TRBJ2-2 and V is TRBV20-1; no clear D. V shed 3 bases and J shed 4 bases, with 12 bases lying between them. This CDR3 is built from 14 residues. The V gene's germline CDR1 is DFQATT and CDR2 SNEGSKA (reference sequence). The CDR3 DNA reads TGCAGTGCTAGGACATCCGGTTCCACCGGGGAGCTGTTTTTT. This gives the protein CSARTSGSTGELFF.

This rearrangement joins TRBV28 to TRBJ1-5; D not certain. Deletions cut 5 bases from V and 3 bases from J, with 5 bases between. The CDR3 runs to 12 residues. Germline V lookup: CDR1 MDHEN, CDR2 SYDVKM. The chain's CDR3 is CASSKINQPQHF. The CDR3 coding sequence is TGTGCCAGCAGTAAGATCAATCAGCCCCAGCATTTT.

The chain has TRBV15 and TRBJ1-2; possible D gene TRBD1, 5 bases. V was shortened by 6 bases and J by 4 bases, with 12 bases between the two germline ends. The CDR3 loop spans 13 amino acids. Germline CDR1 and CDR2: LNHNV and YYDKDF (reference sequence). DNA of the CDR3: TGTGCCACCAGAAGGGCAGGGACCTATGGCTACACCTTC. This encodes CATRRAGTYGYTF. Variable domain in full (rest from reference TRBV15 and TRBJ1-2): DAMVIQNPRYQVTQFGKPVTLSCSQTLNHNVMYWYQQKSSQAPKLLFHYYDKDFNNEADTPDNFQSRRPNTSFCFLDIRSPGLGDTAMYLCATRRAGTYGYTFGSGTRLTVV.

This clonotype was seen once. The rearrangement uses TRBV20-1 and TRBJ2-7, with TRBD1 identical over 11 bases. CDR1 is DFQATT and CDR2 is SNEGSKA in the germline V gene (reference sequence). The CDR3 length is 16 residues. V dropped 0 bases and J dropped 7; count of bases not matched to a gene: 11. CDR3 nucleotide sequence: TGCAGTGCTAGAGATGTAGGACAGGGGGCAATAGGAGAGCAGTACTTC. Amino acid sequence: CSARDVGQGAIGEQYF.